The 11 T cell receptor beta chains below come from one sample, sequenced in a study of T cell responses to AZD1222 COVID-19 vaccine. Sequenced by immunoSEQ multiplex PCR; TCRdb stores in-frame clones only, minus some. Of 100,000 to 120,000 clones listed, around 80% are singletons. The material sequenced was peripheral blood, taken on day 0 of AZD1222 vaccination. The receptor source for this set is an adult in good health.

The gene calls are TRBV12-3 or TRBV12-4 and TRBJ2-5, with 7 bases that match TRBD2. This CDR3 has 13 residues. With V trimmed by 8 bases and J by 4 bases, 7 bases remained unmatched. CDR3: CASALTSVETQYF. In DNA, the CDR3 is TGTGCCAGCGCCTTAACTAGCGTAGAGACCCAGTACTTC.

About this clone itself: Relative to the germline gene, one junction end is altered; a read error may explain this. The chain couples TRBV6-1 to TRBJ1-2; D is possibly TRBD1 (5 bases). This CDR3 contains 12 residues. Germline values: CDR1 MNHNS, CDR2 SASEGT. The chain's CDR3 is CASREGVYGYTF. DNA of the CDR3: TGTGCCAGCAGGGAAGGGGTCTATGGCTACACCTTC.

DNA of the CDR3: TGTGCCAGCAGCTTAGGATTTAACAATTCACCCCTCCACTTT. Residues: CASSLGFNNSPLHF. The chain joins TRBV2 to TRBJ1-6; no firm D call. The CDR3 has 14 residues. Trimming pared 6 bases from V and 7 bases from J, leaving 13 bases between. Per germline, CDR1 SNHLY and CDR2 FYNNEI.

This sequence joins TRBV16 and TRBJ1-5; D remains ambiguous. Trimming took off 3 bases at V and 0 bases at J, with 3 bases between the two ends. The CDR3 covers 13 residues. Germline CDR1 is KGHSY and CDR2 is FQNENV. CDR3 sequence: CASSQGSNQPQHF. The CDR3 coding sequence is TGTGCCAGCAGCCAGGGTAGCAATCAGCCCCAGCATTTT.

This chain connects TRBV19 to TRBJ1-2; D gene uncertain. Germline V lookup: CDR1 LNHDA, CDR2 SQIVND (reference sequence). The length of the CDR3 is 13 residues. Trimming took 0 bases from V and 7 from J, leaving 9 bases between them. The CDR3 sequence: CASSIESHSGYTF. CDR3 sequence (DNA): TGTGCCAGTAGTATAGAGTCACACTCTGGCTACACCTTC.

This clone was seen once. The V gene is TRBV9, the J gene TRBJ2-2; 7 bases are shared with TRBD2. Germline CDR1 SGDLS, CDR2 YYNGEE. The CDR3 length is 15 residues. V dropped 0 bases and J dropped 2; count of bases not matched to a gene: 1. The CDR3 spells CASSVAGGNTGELFF. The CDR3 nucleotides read TGTGCCAGCAGCGTAGCGGGGGGAAACACCGGGGAGCTGTTTTTT.

CDR3 residues: CARTNTGELFF. In nucleotides, the CDR3 is TGTGCCAGGACGAACACCGGGGAGCTGTTTTTT. This chain uses TRBV2 with TRBJ2-2; D gene uncertain. This CDR3 is built from 11 residues. CDR1 and CDR2 from the germline V gene are SNHLY and FYNNEI. The germline V and J ends were trimmed by 9 bases and 0 bases, with 2 bases remaining between them.

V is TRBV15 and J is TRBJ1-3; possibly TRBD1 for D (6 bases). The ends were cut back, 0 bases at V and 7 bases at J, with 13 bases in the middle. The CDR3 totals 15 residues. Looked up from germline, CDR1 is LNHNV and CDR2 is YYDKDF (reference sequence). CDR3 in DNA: TGTGCCACCAGCAGAGAAATTATCAGGGGCAACACCATATATTTT. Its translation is CATSREIIRGNTIYF.

CDR3 amino acids: CASSEPTDTQYF. In DNA form, the CDR3 reads TGCGCCAGCAGCGAACCGACAGATACGCAGTATTTT. The chain joins TRBV5-1 to TRBJ2-3; D not certain. V dropped 4 bases and J dropped 3 bases, with 6 bases sitting between them. The CDR3 is 12 amino acids. CDR1 is SGHRS and CDR2 is YFSETQ in the germline V gene.

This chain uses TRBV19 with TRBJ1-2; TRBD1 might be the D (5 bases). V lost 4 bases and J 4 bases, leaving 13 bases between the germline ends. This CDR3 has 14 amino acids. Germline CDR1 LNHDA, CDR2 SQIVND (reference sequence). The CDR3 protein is CASSNLQGLYGYTF. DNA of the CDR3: TGTGCCAGTAGTAATCTCCAGGGTCTCTATGGCTACACCTTC. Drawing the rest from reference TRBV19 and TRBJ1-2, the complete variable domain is DGGITQSPKYLFRKEGQNVTLSCEQNLNHDAMYWYRQDPGQGLRLIYYSQIVNDFQKGDIAEGYSVSREKKESFPLTVTSAQKNPTAFYLCASSNLQGLYGYTFGSGTRLTVV.

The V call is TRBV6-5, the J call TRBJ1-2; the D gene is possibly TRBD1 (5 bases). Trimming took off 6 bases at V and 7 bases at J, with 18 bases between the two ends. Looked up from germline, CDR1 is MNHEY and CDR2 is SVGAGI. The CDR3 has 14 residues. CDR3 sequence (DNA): TGTGCCAGCAGGCCGGGGGATCGTATTCGTGGCTACACCTTC. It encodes CASRPGDRIRGYTF.